This T cell receptor beta chain was sequenced during a study of chronic HIV infection and antiretroviral therapy. TCRdb called the 5' RACE reads again in MiXCR, with one record for every CDR3 protein. The sample holds more than 40,000 distinct CDR3 sequences, about 18% seen once. V lost 4 bases to trimming and J lost 3 bases, with 11 bases between them. The CDR3 length is 13 residues. Germline V CDR1 and CDR2: DFQATT, SNEGSKA (reference sequence). The sample taken for sequencing was peripheral blood. The sequence was collected from an adult who had HIV and had not received antiretroviral therapy, or was an uninfected healthy control (not recorded which). This chain uses TRBV20-1 with TRBJ2-3, with a weak D call TRBD2 (5 bases). The CDR3 DNA reads as TGCAGTGCTACACGGGATCGGACAGATACGCAGTATTTT. The encoded protein is CSATRDRTDTQYF.